These 28 T cell receptor beta chains originate from one sample sequenced in a study of shared clonotypes between healthy human individuals. TCRdb's table, derived via immunoSEQ multiplex PCR, lists solely in-frame clones and lacks some. The top ten clones hold around 0.13% of a sample with under 2,500,000 clones, approximately 94% of them seen once. The material sequenced was naive CD4+ T cells sorted from blood. Sample subset: CD45RA+ positively selected. The receptor set was obtained from a man between 18 and 29 years old in good health.

This clone showed up just once. The chain recombines TRBV5-4 with TRBJ1-6; 7 positions agree with TRBD1. Losses at the gene ends were 2 bases for V and 7 bases for J; bases not matched to a gene: 3. This CDR3 comprises 14 residues. Germline CDR1 reads SGHNT; CDR2 reads YYREEE (reference sequence). CDR3 loop: CASSFGQANSPLHF. The CDR3 nucleotides read TGTGCCAGCAGCTTTGGACAGGCAAATTCACCCCTCCACTTT. Using reference TRBV5-4 and TRBJ1-6 for the parts outside the CDR3, the full variable domain is ETGVTQSPTHLIKTRGQQVTLRCSSQSGHNTVSWYQQALGQGPQFIFQYYREEENGRGNFPPRFSGLQFPNYSSELNVNALELDDSALYLCASSFGQANSPLHFGNGTRLTVT.

The J gene is TRBJ1-1, the V gene TRBV30; a possible D gene is TRBD1 (6 bases). Trimming pared 3 bases from V and 2 bases from J, leaving 10 bases between. Germline V gene data show CDR1 as GTSNPN and CDR2 as SVGIG (reference sequence). CDR3 size: 13 residues. CDR3 sequence (DNA): TGTGCCTGGAGCCCGGGACAAAACACTGAAGCTTTCTTT. Protein sequence: CAWSPGQNTEAFF.

The V call is TRBV9, the J call TRBJ2-3; the D gene could be TRBD1 or TRBD2 (5 bases each). V lost 2 bases and J 1 base, leaving 17 bases between the germline ends. The CDR3 has 17 amino acids. Germline V lookup: CDR1 SGDLS, CDR2 YYNGEE. The CDR3 is CASSVQVGDAGTDTQYF. The CDR3 region has the DNA TGTGCCAGCAGCGTTCAGGTGGGGGATGCGGGCACAGATACGCAGTATTTT.

The chain combines TRBV27 with TRBJ2-3; 7 bases are a match to TRBD1. V lost 2 bases and J lost 1; bases outside the gene matches: 3. CDR1 and CDR2 from the germline V gene are MNHEY and SMNVEV (reference sequence). The CDR3 is made up of 15 amino acids. The CDR3 bases are TGTGCCAGCAGTTTAGTAGGGGGCGGCACAGATACGCAGTATTTT. Translation: CASSLVGGGTDTQYF.

The V and J genes are TRBV25-1 and TRBJ2-1; D is ambiguous. V was trimmed by 5 bases and J by 1 base, leaving 12 bases between them. CDR3 length: 15 residues. Germline CDR1 and CDR2: MGHDK and SYGVNS. The CDR3 DNA sequence: TGTGCCAGCAGTTACCCCATGGGGTCCTACAATGAGCAGTTCTTC. This sequence encodes CASSYPMGSYNEQFF.

V gene TRBV6-5 combines with J gene TRBJ1-2, with TRBD1 matching 7 bases. CDR1 and CDR2 from the germline V gene are MNHEY and SVGAGI. Germline trimming cut 5 bases from V and 5 bases from J; bases unmatched to any gene: 8. The CDR3 has 14 amino acids. CDR3 residues: CASSPPGQHYGYTF. CDR3 sequence (DNA): TGTGCCAGCAGTCCCCCGGGACAGCATTATGGCTACACCTTC.

The CDR3 coding sequence is TGTGCCAGCAGCATGGCAGCGGGAGAGGTGGCCCAGTACTTC. It specifies CASSMAAGEVAQYF. The chain links TRBV21-1 to TRBJ2-5; the tabulated D call, TRBD2, remains unverified against the DNA. TRBV21-1 is a pseudogene segment. This CDR3 region has 14 residues.

The chain has TRBV6-5 and TRBJ1-2, with D possibly TRBD1 on 5 matching bases. CDR1 is MNHEY and CDR2 is SVGAGI in the germline V gene. The CDR3 contains 16 residues. Deletions cut 4 bases from V and 3 bases from J, with 18 bases between. DNA of the CDR3: TGTGCCAGCAGTTCCCCTGGGGCTCCACGGCACTATGGCTACACCTTC. The encoded protein is CASSSPGAPRHYGYTF.

V and J are TRBV5-6 and TRBJ1-1, with a possible D match to TRBD1 (5 bases). Germline V gives CDR1 SGHDT, CDR2 YYEEEE. This CDR3 spans 16 amino acids. V shed 0 bases and J shed 4 bases, with 16 bases lying between them. CDR3 coding DNA: TGTGCCAGCAGCTTGGCCATGGGGGTCGGGACCACTGAAGCTTTCTTT. It specifies CASSLAMGVGTTEAFF.

The chain combines TRBV5-1 with TRBJ1-2, with no clear D. The CDR3 length is 15 residues. Trimming shortened V by 4 bases and J by 4 bases, and 17 bases separated the two germline ends. Germline V gives CDR1 SGHRS, CDR2 YFSETQ. In nucleotides, the CDR3 is TGCGCCAGCAGCGCTGAAGGAAGTTTCGGCTATGGCTACACCTTC. It yields the protein CASSAEGSFGYGYTF.

The chain couples TRBV13 to TRBJ2-1; possibly TRBD2 for D (5 bases). V shed 5 bases and J shed 6 bases, with 17 bases lying between them. Per germline, CDR1 PRHDT and CDR2 FYEKMQ (reference sequence). This CDR3 has 15 residues. CDR3 region: CASSGTRDNSNEQFF. CDR3 DNA sequence: TGTGCCAGCAGCGGAACCCGGGATAACAGCAATGAGCAGTTCTTC.

This chain joins TRBV29-1 and TRBJ1-2, with TRBD1 as a possible D gene (5 bases). The germline gives CDR1 SQVTM, CDR2 ANQGSEA. The CDR3 runs to 14 residues. Trimming took off 4 bases at V and 2 bases at J, with 14 bases between the two ends. CDR3 amino acids: CSVVARGPNYGYTF. Here the CDR3 DNA reads TGCAGCGTTGTCGCGAGGGGACCGAACTATGGCTACACCTTC.

The chain has TRBV5-1 and TRBJ2-7, with 7 positions matching TRBD1. CDR1 and CDR2 (germline): SGHRS, YFSETQ. The J segment lost 0 bases and the V segment lost 3 bases, leaving 6 bases of the junction unmatched. The CDR3 spans 15 residues. Written as DNA, the CDR3 is TGCGCCAGCAGCTCAACAGGGGCGAGCTCCTACGAGCAGTACTTC. Translation gives CASSSTGASSYEQYF.

This chain uses TRBV10-1 with TRBJ2-7, with D perhaps given as TRBD1 or TRBD2 (7 bases each). V was shortened by 3 bases and J by 6 bases, with 15 bases between the two germline ends. Germline CDR1 reads WNHNN; CDR2 reads SYGVQD (reference sequence). CDR3 length equals 14 residues. Written as DNA, the CDR3 is TGCGCCAGCAGTGAAGGGGCAGGGGGGGGCGAGCAGTACTTC. As protein: CASSEGAGGGEQYF.

The chain carries TRBV5-6 and TRBJ1-3; D unresolved. CDR3 size: 12 residues. Germline V lookup: CDR1 SGHDT, CDR2 YYEEEE. Trimming took 1 base from V and 6 from J, leaving 5 bases between them. The CDR3 loop is CASSLMANTIYF. CDR3 in DNA: TGTGCCAGCAGCTTGATGGCAAACACCATATATTTT. The full variable domain, its missing parts supplied by reference TRBV5-6 and TRBJ1-3, is DAGVTQSPTHLIKTRGQQVTLRCSPKSGHDTVSWYQQALGQGPQFIFQYYEEEERQRGNFPDRFSGHQFPNYSSELNVNALLLGDSALYLCASSLMANTIYFGEGSWLTVV.

The CDR3 DNA reads TGCGCCAGCAGCCAAGAGAAGCGGGGGGGCGTGGAGCAGTACTTC. Encoded protein: CASSQEKRGGVEQYF. The V call is TRBV4-1, the J call TRBJ2-7, with 10 bases lining up with TRBD2. V shed 0 bases and J 7 bases; nucleotides not matched to a gene: 6. Germline V gene lookup returns CDR1 MGHRA and CDR2 YSYEKL. This CDR3 comprises 15 residues.

This chain joins TRBV6-5 and TRBJ2-7; maybe TRBD1 (5 bases). The germline V and J ends were trimmed by 1 base and 2 bases, with 12 bases remaining between them. The CDR3 sequence is 15 residues long. Germline CDR1 and CDR2: MNHEY and SVGAGI. This CDR3 reads CASSYLLDNPYEQYF. As DNA, the CDR3 is TGTGCCAGCAGTTACTTGTTGGACAACCCCTACGAGCAGTACTTC.

The V call is TRBV7-9, the J call TRBJ2-7; 11 bases are shared with TRBD1. Germline V CDR1 and CDR2: SEHNR, FQNEAQ (reference sequence). After removal of 5 bases from V and 3 bases from J, the junction contained 6 bases not matched to a gene. The CDR3 is 15 amino acids. The CDR3 sequence is CASSLGQGAVYEQYF. The CDR3 nucleotides are TGTGCCAGCAGCCTAGGACAGGGGGCAGTCTACGAGCAGTACTTC.

The chain employs TRBV15 and TRBJ1-1, with D perhaps TRBD1 (6 bases). Trimming stripped 5 bases from V and 0 bases from J, with 13 bases between. The CDR3 has 15 residues. The germline V gene encodes CDR1 LNHNV and CDR2 YYDKDF (reference sequence). The CDR3 bases are TGTGCCACCAGCCTAGGGGGGGTCGTGAACACTGAAGCTTTCTTT. Protein sequence: CATSLGGVVNTEAFF.

This clone appeared once. This chain connects TRBV9 to TRBJ2-7; the D gene is possibly TRBD2 (5 bases). Germline V gene lookup returns CDR1 SGDLS and CDR2 YYNGEE. CDR3 length: 15 amino acids. Trimming shortened V by 4 bases and J by 0 bases, and 14 bases separated the two germline ends. The CDR3 region has the DNA TGTGCCAGCAGCTCCCAAGCGGAGAGCTCCTACGAGCAGTACTTC. Amino acid sequence: CASSSQAESSYEQYF.

The V and J genes are TRBV19 and TRBJ1-3; 8 bases are a match to TRBD1. Germline CDR1 and CDR2: LNHDA and SQIVND (reference sequence). The CDR3 extends over 15 amino acids. Unmatched junction bases numbered 7, after V lost 7 bases and J lost 2 bases. The CDR3 nucleotides read TGTGCCAGTAACGGACAGGGAACGGCTGGAAACACCATATATTTT. Translated, it gives CASNGQGTAGNTIYF.

Comments on this clone: One end of the junction varies from germline; a read error may be responsible. The chain combines TRBV9 with TRBJ1-1, with D maybe TRBD1 (5 bases). This CDR3 region has 13 residues. Germline CDR1 is SGDLS and CDR2 is YYNGEE. CDR3 sequence reads: CASSVGGNPEAFF. The DNA of the CDR3 is TGTGCCAGCAGCGTAGGGGGGAACCCTGAAGCTTTCTTT.

CDR3 nucleotide sequence: TGCAGCGCCGGGAGCTCCTACAATGAGCAGTTCTTC. As protein: CSAGSSYNEQFF. The V call is TRBV29-1, the J call TRBJ2-1, with D perhaps TRBD2 (6 bases). The CDR3 spans 12 residues. Germline V gene sequence: CDR1 SQVTM, CDR2 ANQGSEA. Deletions cut 7 bases from V and 0 bases from J, with 7 bases between.

CDR3 nucleotides: TGTGCCAGCTCACCCTCGGCGGGGGACTACGAGCAGTACTTC. It codes for CASSPSAGDYEQYF. This chain joins TRBV18 and TRBJ2-7; TRBD2 matches at 7 bases. The germline CDR1 and CDR2 sequences are KGHSH and LQKENI. This CDR3 contains 14 residues. Germline trimming cut 3 bases from V and 3 bases from J; bases unmatched to any gene: 5.

To note about this clone: Distinct nucleotide sequences in the sample also encode this CDR3. CDR3 region: CASSLQGGNTGELFF. The CDR3 nucleotides read TGTGCCAGCAGCTTACAGGGAGGGAACACCGGGGAGCTGTTTTTT. The chain uses TRBV11-3 and TRBJ2-2, with D possibly TRBD2 on 6 matching bases. Per the germline V gene, CDR1 is SGHNT and CDR2 is YENEEA. This CDR3 spans 15 amino acids. The V gene lost 2 bases and the J gene lost 1 base, with 8 bases spanning the gap. The full variable domain, completed using reference TRBV11-3 and TRBJ2-2, is EAGVVQSPRYKIIEKKQPVAFWCNPISGHNTLYWYLQNLGQGPELLIRYENEEAVDDSQLPKDRFSAERLKGVDSTLKIQPAELGDSAVYLCASSLQGGNTGELFFGEGSRLTVL.

V and J are TRBV15 and TRBJ1-1; possible D gene TRBD1, 6 bases. CDR3 length: 15 amino acids. Germline CDR1 reads LNHNV; CDR2 reads YYDKDF (reference sequence). Trimming left V 0 bases short and J 1 base short, with 9 bases between. The CDR3, as DNA: TGTGCCACCAGCAGAGAAGGAGGGGGGAACACTGAAGCTTTCTTT. As protein: CATSREGGGNTEAFF.

V usage is TRBV5-1 and J usage is TRBJ2-4; D is unresolved. The CDR3 runs 13 residues. Looked up from germline, CDR1 is SGHRS and CDR2 is YFSETQ. V lost 3 bases and J lost 6, with 10 bases in between. The chain's CDR3 is CASSSEGRNIQYF. CDR3 DNA sequence: TGCGCCAGCAGCTCTGAAGGGCGAAACATTCAGTACTTC.

Regarding this clone: At the DNA level, this CDR3 is encoded by other sequences in the same sample as well. The gene calls are TRBV7-2 and TRBJ2-3, with 10 bases lining up with TRBD2. Unmatched junction bases numbered 0, after V lost 0 bases and J lost 3 bases. From germline, CDR1 is SGHTA and CDR2 FQGNSA. The CDR3 loop spans 15 amino acids. CDR3 DNA sequence: TGTGCCAGCAGCTTAGCACTAGCGGGGACAGATACGCAGTATTTT. This sequence encodes CASSLALAGTDTQYF.